This section outlines one T cell receptor beta chain sequence together with its context. This clone's antigen is unknown. One base away there is no much larger clone; base qualities are not given. For CDR1 and CDR2, the germline V gene (reference sequence) lists LGHDT and YNNKEL. Cut back by 0 bases and 3 bases, the V and J ends lie 14 bases apart. The CDR3 runs 17 residues from the cysteine to the phenylalanine. Only the CDR3 part of the read is kept: 51 bases, read in frame from the first base. The sample originates from a study of T cell responses to AZD1222 COVID-19 vaccine (dated by TCRdb to about 2021). The study in broad terms: TCR sequencing was performed for about 240 trial participants, of whom around 210 were given two doses of AZD1222 and roughly 25 were given two doses of MenACWY control vaccine. Enrollment into the trials was organized by age into subgroups of 18-55, 56-69 and 70-plus years, and those subgroups contained about 160, 30 and 59 TCR-sequenced participants, respectively.

Results and caveats for the whole study, not just this receptor: Because no day 14 peak-response samples were available, repertoires were characterized only after the peak T cell response. Only a handful of AZD1222 recipients were SARS-CoV-2 seropositive at baseline, limiting conclusions about previously exposed vaccinees. In the small 56-69-year group, the increase in depth fell short of significance, most likely because of low power. Most participants were white British and females outnumbered males, and the authors suggested that clonal diversity may have been underestimated. After two AZD1222 doses, both the breadth and the depth of spike-specific TCRs were significantly higher than at day 0 and than in MenACWY recipients. The whole spike protein was spanned by vaccine-associated CD4 TCRs, and dominant responses were seen in regions 160-218 and 743-854. Nearly half of unique spike-specific TCRs reportedly recognized epitopes outside regions mutated in the B.1.351 and B.1.1.7 variants.

The CDR3 regions of human TCRbeta chains were analyzed by immunosequencing. Under the source paper's analysis protocol: TCRs in the repertoires were matched against a reference library of SARS-CoV-2-specific TCRs that had been generated with the MIRA antigen-specificity platform. Breadth meant the fraction of unique TCRs that were SARS-CoV-2-associated, whereas depth meant the fraction of total T cells that were SARS-CoV-2-associated. Using the MIRA data, each spike-specific TCR was assigned both to the spike region to which the TCR was reactive and to a CD4 or CD8 class. Log10-transformed breadth and depth values were compared by one-way ANOVA with Sidak's multiple comparisons tests. TCRdb's version of the immuneACCESS table is confined to in-frame rearrangements and falls short of the full clone set. An unresolved V gene accounts for under half of the shortfall where checked; the remainder is of unknown origin. V, J and clone size were drawn from that table, and D and trimming were deduced from the DNA. Present in this sample are roughly 80,000 clones, roughly nine tenths of which were seen just once. The ten largest clones take up about 5% of the sample.

This specimen's time point label, per the study, means: about 28 days (+/-7) after the second vaccine dose. AZD1222 recipients with second doses at about 4 weeks or about 12 weeks were pooled, because spike-specific TCR depth and breadth did not differ between schedules. Samples from vaccinated people were obtained from the UK trials COV001 and COV002, which included a single-blind randomized controlled phase 2/3 trial of AZD1222 (ChAdOx1 nCoV-19) in healthy adults. For TCRbeta chain sequencing, PBMC samples were collected from trial participants at day 0 and at day 28 after the second dose. The specimen was peripheral blood, collected 28 days after the second AZD1222 dose. The sequence was obtained from an adult who received the AZD1222 COVID-19 vaccine. The chain employs TRBV3-1 (or the pseudogene TRBV3-2) and TRBJ1-4; the D gene is not confidently resolved. This receptor has the CDR3 CASSQELSLGANEKLFF. The DNA reads TGTGCCAGCAGCCAAGAACTCTCCCTCGGGGCTAATGAAAAACTGTTTTTT.